Each of the 3 T cell receptor beta chains below was sequenced from the same sample in a study of blood T cell repertoires in COVID-19. Using immunoSEQ multiplex PCR, the repertoire was profiled, and TCRdb retains in-frame clones only, with some absent. The sample holds over 400,000 clones; around nine tenths are singletons and the top ten take around 7.9%. Sample: PBMCs or T cells enriched from blood (not recorded which). These receptors were collected from a woman in her sixties who had recovered from COVID-19.

The table lists this clone with a count of one. The V call is TRBV3-1 (or the pseudogene TRBV3-2), the J call TRBJ2-4; possible D gene TRBD1, 5 bases. CDR3 length: 15 residues. The germline V and J ends were trimmed by 0 bases and 9 bases, with 15 bases remaining between them. Germline V gene data show CDR1 as LGHDT and CDR2 as YNNKEL (reference sequence). The DNA of the CDR3 is TGTGCCAGCAGCCAAGATCAGGGAAGCAGGAGCATTCAGTACTTC. It translates to CASSQDQGSRSIQYF.

A single count supports this clone. This rearrangement joins TRBV27 to TRBJ2-2; possible D gene TRBD1, 6 bases. Germline V gene sequence: CDR1 MNHEY, CDR2 SMNVEV (reference sequence). The CDR3 covers 16 residues. The germline V and J ends were trimmed by 0 bases and 1 base, with 9 bases remaining between them. The DNA of the CDR3 is TGTGCCAGCAGTTTATCTAGCAGGGGGAACACCGGGGAGCTGTTTTTT. Amino acids: CASSLSSRGNTGELFF.

The chain joins TRBV5-6 to TRBJ1-1; TRBD1 matches at 11 bases. The germline V gene has CDR1 SGHDT and CDR2 YYEEEE. V was pared by 4 bases and J by 0 bases, with 8 bases of the junction left unmatched. The CDR3 covers 17 residues. DNA of the CDR3: TGTGCCAGCAGCCCAACCGGGACAGGGGGGATGAACACTGAAGCTTTCTTT. Encoded protein: CASSPTGTGGMNTEAFF.